The TCR beta chain under discussion was sequenced for a study of T cell repertoires in cytomegalovirus infection. The CDR3 is 14 residues long. Trimming removed 6 bases at V and 1 base at J, with 9 bases between. Germline V gives CDR1 MGHRA, CDR2 YSYEKL. TCRdb re-derived calls from the reads in MiXCR, one entry per CDR3 protein. Of around 180,000 distinct CDR3 sequences listed, roughly 28% are singletons. This receptor was identified in a human donor in good health (CMV status not recorded). Some clones in this sample may be carry-over from other donors' samples. This rearrangement joins TRBV4-1 to TRBJ2-2; D remains ambiguous. Sequenced material: PBMCs. For the CDR3, the DNA is TGCGCCAGCAGAGACCGTCTGAACACCGGGGAGCTGTTTTTT. Its protein product is CASRDRLNTGELFF.